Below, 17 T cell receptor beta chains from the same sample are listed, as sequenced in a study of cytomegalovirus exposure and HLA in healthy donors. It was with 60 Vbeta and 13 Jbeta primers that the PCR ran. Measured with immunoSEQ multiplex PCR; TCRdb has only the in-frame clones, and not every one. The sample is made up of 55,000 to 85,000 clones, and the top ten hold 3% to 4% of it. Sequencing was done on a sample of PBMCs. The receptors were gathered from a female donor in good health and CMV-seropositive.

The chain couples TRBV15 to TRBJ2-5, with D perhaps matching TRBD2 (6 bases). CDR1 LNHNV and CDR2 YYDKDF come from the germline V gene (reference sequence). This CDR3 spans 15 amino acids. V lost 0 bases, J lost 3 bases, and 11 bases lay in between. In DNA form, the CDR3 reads TGTGCCACCAGCAGAGATCACGGGGAGGAAGAGACCCAGTACTTC. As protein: CATSRDHGEEETQYF.

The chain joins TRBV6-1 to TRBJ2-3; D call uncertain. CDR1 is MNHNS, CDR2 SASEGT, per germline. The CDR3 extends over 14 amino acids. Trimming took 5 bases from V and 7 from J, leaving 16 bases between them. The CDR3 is CASSSDIGVYTQYF. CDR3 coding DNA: TGTGCCAGCAGTTCCGACATTGGTGTATATACGCAGTATTTT.

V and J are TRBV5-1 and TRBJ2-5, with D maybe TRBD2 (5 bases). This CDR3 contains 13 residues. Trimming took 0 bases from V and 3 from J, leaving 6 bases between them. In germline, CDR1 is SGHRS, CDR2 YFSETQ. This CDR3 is CASSLGTEETQYF. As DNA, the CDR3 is TGCGCCAGCAGCTTGGGGACTGAAGAGACCCAGTACTTC.

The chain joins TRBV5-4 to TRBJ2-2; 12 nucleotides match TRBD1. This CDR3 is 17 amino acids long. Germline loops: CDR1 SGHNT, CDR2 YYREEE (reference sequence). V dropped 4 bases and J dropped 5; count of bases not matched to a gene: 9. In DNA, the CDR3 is TGTGCCAGCAGCCACCCTGGGACAGGGGGCTTTACCGGGGAGCTGTTTTTT. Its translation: CASSHPGTGGFTGELFF.

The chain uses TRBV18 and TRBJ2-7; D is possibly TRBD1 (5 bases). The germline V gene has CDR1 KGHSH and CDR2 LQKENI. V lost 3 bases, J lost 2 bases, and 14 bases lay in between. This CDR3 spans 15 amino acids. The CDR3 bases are TGTGCCAGCTCACCGCCTAACGCAGGGACCTACGAGCAGTACTTC. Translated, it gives CASSPPNAGTYEQYF.

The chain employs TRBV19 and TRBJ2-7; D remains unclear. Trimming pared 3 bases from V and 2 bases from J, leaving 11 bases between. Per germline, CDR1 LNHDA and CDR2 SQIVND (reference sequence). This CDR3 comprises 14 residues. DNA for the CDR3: TGTGCCAGTAGTATTGGGCCCTCCACCTACGAGCAGTACTTC. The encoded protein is CASSIGPSTYEQYF.

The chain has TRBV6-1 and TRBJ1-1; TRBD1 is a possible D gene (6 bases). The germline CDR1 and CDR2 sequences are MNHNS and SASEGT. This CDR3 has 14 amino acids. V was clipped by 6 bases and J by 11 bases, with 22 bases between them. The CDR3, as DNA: TGTGCCAGCAGGGTAGACAGGACCACGGACGGGGCTTTCTTT. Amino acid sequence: CASRVDRTTDGAFF.

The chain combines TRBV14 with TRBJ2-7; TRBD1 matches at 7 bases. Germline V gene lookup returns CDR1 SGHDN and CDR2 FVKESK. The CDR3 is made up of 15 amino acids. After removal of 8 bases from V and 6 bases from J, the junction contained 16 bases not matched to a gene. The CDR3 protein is CASCESRTGVREQYF. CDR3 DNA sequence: TGTGCCAGCTGTGAATCCCGCACAGGGGTGCGCGAGCAGTACTTC.

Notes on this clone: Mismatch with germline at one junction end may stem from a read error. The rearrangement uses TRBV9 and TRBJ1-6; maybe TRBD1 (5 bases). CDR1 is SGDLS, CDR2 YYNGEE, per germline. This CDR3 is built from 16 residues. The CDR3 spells CASSVDSSSYNSSLHF. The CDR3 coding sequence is TGTGCCAGCAGCGTCGACAGTAGCTCCTATAATTCATCCCTCCACTTT.

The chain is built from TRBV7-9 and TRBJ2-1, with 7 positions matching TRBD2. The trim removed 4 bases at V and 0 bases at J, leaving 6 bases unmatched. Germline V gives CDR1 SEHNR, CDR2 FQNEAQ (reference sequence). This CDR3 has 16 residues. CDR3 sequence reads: CASSSPRTSSYNEQFF. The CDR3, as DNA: TGTGCCAGCAGCTCCCCTAGGACTAGCTCCTACAATGAGCAGTTCTTC.

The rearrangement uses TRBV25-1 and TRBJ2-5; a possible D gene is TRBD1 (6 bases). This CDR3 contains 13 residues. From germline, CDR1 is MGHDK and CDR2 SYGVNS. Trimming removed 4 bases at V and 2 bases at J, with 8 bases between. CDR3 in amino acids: CASSGDIQETQYF. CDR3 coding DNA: TGTGCCAGCAGTGGGGACATACAAGAGACCCAGTACTTC.

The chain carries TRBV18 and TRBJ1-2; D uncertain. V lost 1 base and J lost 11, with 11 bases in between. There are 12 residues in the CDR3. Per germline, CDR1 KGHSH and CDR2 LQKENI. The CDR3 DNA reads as TGTGCCAGCTCACCACGAGGGTCTGGGTACACCTTC. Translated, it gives CASSPRGSGYTF. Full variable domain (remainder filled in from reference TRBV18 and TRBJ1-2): NAGVMQNPRHLVRRRGQEARLRCSPMKGHSHVYWYRQLPEEGLKFMVYLQKENIIDESGMPKERFSAEFPKEGPSILRIQQVVRGDSAAYFCASSPRGSGYTFGSGTRLTVV.

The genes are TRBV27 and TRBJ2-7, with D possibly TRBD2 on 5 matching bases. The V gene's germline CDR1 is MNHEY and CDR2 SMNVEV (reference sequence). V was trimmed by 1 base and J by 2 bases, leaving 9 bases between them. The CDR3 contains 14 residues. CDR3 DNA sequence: TGTGCCAGCAGTTTATTGGGGAGCACCTACGAGCAGTACTTC. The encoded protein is CASSLLGSTYEQYF.

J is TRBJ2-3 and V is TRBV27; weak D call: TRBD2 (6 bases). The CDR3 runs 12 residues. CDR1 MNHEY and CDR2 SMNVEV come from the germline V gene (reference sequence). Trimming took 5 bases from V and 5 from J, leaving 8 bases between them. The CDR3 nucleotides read TGTGCCAGCAGTCCGGGACTAGATACGCAGTATTTT. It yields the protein CASSPGLDTQYF.

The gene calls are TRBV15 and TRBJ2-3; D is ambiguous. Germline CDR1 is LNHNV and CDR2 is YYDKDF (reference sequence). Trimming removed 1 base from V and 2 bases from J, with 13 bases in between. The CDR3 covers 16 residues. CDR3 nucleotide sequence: TGTGCCACCAGCAGAGGGTCAGGTCCTTACACAGATACGCAGTATTTT. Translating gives CATSRGSGPYTDTQYF.

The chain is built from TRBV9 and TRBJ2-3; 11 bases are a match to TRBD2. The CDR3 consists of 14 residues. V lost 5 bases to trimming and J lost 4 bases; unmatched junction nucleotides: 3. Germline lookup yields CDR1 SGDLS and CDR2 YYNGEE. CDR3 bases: TGTGCCAGCAGTAGCGGGGGGGCGGCAGATACGCAGTATTTT. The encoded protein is CASSSGGAADTQYF.

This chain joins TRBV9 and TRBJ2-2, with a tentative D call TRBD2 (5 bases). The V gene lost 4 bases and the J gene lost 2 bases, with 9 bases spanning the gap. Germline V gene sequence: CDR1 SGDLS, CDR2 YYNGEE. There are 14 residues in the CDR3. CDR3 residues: CASSKSGNTGELFF. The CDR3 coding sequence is TGTGCCAGCAGCAAGAGCGGTAACACCGGGGAGCTGTTTTTT.